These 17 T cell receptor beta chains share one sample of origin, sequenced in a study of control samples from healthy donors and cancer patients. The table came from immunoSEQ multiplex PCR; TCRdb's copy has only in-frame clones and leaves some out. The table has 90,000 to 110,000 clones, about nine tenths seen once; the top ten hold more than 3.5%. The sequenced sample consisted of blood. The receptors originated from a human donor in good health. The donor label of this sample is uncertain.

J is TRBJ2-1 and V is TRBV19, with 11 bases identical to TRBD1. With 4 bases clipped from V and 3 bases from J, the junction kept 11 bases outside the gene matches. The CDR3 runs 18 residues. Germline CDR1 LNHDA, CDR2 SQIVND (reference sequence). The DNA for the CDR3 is TGTGCCAGTAGTAAATTTCCGAAAGGGACAGGGGGCTACAATGAGCAGTTCTTC. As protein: CASSKFPKGTGGYNEQFF. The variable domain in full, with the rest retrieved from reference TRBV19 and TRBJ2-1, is DGGITQSPKYLFRKEGQNVTLSCEQNLNHDAMYWYRQDPGQGLRLIYYSQIVNDFQKGDIAEGYSVSREKKESFPLTVTSAQKNPTAFYLCASSKFPKGTGGYNEQFFGPGTRLTVL.

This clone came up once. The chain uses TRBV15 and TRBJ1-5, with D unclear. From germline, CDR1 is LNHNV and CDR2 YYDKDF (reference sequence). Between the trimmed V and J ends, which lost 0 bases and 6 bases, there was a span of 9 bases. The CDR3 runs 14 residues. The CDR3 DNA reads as TGTGCCACCAGCAGAGACAGGTGGGGTCAGCCCCAGCATTTT. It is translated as CATSRDRWGQPQHF.

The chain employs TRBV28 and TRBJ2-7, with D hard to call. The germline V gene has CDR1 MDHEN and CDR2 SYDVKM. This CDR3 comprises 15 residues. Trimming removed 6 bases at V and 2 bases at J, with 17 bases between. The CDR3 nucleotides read TGTGCCAGCAGCCGGCTGACTGACACCACCTACGAGCAGTACTTC. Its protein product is CASSRLTDTTYEQYF.

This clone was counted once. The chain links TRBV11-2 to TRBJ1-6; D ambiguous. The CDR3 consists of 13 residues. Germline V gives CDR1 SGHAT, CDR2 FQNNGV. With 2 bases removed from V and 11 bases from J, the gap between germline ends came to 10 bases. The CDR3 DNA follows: TGTGCCAGCAGCTTAATGAGCGGGGCACCCCTCCACTTT. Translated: CASSLMSGAPLHF.

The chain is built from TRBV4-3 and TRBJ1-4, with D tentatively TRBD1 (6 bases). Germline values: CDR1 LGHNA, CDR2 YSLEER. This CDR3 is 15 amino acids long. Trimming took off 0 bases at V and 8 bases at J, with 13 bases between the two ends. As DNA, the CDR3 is TGCGCCAGCAGCCAAGATCCGGTTAGGGGGGAAAAACTGTTTTTT. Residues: CASSQDPVRGEKLFF.

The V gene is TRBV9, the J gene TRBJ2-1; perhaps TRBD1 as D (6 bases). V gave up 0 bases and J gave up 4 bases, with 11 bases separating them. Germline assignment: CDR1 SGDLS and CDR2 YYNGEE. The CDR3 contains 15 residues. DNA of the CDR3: TGTGCCAGCAGCGTAGATGGGGGCGTGTACAATGAGCAGTTCTTC. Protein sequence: CASSVDGGVYNEQFF.

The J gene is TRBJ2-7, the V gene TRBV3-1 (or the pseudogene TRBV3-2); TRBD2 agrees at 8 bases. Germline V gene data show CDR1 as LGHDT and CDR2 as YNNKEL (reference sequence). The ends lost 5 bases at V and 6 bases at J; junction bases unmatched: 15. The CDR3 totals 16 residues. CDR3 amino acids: CASSMGPGGAGGEQYF. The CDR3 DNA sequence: TGTGCCAGCAGCATGGGACCGGGAGGGGCGGGCGGCGAGCAGTACTTC.

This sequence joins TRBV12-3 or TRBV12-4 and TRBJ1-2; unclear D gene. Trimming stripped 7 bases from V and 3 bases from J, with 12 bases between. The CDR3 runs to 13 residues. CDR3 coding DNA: TGTGCCAGCATCGGAGGGTTCGACTATGGCTACACCTTC. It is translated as CASIGGFDYGYTF.

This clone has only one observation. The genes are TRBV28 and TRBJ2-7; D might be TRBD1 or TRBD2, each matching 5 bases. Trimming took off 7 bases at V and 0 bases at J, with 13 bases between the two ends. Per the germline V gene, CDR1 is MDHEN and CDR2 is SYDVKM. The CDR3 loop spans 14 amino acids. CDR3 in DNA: TGTGCCAGCATCGGGGACGGAAGCTCCTACGAGCAGTACTTC. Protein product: CASIGDGSSYEQYF.

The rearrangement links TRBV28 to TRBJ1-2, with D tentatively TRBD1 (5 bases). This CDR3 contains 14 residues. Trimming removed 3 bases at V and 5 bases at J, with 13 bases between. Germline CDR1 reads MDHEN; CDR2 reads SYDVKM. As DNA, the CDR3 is TGTGCCAGCAGTTTGTCGGGGGTAGGGTATGGCTACACCTTC. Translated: CASSLSGVGYGYTF.

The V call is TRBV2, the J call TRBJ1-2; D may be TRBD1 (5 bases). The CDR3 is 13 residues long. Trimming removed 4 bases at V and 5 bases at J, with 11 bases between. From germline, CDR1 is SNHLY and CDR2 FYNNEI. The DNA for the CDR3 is TGTGCCAGCAGTGGAGCCAGGGAGTATGGCTACACCTTC. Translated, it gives CASSGAREYGYTF.

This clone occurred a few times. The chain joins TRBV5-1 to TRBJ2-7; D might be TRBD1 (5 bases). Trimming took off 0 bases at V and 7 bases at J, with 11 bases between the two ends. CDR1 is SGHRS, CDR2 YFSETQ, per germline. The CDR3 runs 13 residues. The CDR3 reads CASSLDGAAEQYF. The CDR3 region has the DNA TGCGCCAGCAGCTTGGATGGGGCCGCGGAGCAGTACTTC.

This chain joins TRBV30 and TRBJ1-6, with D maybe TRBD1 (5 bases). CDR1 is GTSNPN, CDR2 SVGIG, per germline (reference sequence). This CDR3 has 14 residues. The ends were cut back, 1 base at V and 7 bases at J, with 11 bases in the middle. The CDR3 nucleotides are TGTGCCTGGAGTGGCGGGGCGTCGAATTCACCCCTCCACTTT. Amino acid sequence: CAWSGGASNSPLHF.

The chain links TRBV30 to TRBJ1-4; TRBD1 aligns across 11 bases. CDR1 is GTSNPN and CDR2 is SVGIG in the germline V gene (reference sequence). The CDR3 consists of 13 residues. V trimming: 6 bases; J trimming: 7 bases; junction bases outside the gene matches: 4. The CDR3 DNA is TGTGCCTGTTCGGGACAGGGGGGTGAAAAACTGTTTTTT. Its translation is CACSGQGGEKLFF.

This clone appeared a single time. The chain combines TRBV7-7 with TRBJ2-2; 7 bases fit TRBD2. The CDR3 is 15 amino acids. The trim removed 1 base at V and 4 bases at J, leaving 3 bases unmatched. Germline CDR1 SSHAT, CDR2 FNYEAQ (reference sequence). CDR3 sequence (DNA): TGTGCCAGCAGCTTAGGGCGGGGGAGCACCGGGGAGCTGTTTTTT. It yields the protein CASSLGRGSTGELFF.

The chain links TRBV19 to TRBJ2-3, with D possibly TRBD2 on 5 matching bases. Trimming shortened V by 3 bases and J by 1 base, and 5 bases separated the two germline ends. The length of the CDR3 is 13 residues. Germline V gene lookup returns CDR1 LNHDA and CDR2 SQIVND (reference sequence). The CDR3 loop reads CASSIGGTDTQYF. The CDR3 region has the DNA TGTGCCAGTAGTATCGGGGGCACAGATACGCAGTATTTT.

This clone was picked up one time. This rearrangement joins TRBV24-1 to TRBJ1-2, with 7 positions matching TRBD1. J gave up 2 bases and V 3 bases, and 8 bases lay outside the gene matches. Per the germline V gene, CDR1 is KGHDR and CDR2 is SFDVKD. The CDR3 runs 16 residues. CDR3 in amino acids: CATSDKPQGINYGYTF. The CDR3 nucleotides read TGTGCCACCAGTGATAAACCACAGGGGATAAACTATGGCTACACCTTC.